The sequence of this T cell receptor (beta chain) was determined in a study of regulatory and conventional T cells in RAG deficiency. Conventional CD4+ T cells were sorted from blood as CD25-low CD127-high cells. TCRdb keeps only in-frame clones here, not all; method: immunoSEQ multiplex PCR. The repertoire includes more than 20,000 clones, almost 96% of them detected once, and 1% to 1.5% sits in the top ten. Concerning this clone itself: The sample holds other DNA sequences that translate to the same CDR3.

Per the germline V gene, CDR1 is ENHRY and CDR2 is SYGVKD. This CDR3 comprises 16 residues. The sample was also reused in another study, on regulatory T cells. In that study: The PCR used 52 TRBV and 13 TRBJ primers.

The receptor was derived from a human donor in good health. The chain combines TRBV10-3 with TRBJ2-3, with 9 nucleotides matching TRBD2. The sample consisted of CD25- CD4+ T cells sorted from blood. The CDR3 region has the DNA TGTGCGGGGAGCGGGGGGCCGGGACTCCTCAGAGATACGCAGTATTTT. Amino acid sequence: CAGSGGPGLLRDTQYF.